Listed below are T cell receptor beta chains from one sample, sequenced in a study of blood T cell repertoires in COVID-19. The table came from immunoSEQ multiplex PCR; TCRdb's copy has only in-frame clones and leaves some out. Among 99,000 or so clones listed, around 76% were seen once. Sequencing was performed on peripheral blood. These receptors came from an older woman with acute or convalescent COVID-19. The CDR3 runs from the conserved cysteine through the conserved F or W. Fields, in order: V gene, J gene, clone size, D gene, CDR3 DNA, CDR3 protein. The D gene is left open where the match is weak. The size entry is marked missing in some rows and otherwise reads once, few, many or a size class.

V gene: TRBV5-1
J gene: TRBJ1-5
clone size: few
D gene: .
CDR3 DNA: TGCGCCAGCAGCGGAGGGTTTGGTCAGCCCCAGCATTTT
CDR3 protein: CASSGGFGQPQHF

V gene: TRBV10-3
J gene: TRBJ2-1
clone size: .
D gene: TRBD2
CDR3 DNA: TGTGCCATCAGTGAGGCGGGGGGGGACTACAATGAGCAGTTCTTC
CDR3 protein: CAISEAGGDYNEQFF

V gene: TRBV30
J gene: TRBJ2-7
clone size: once
D gene: .
CDR3 DNA: TGTGCCTGGAGTCGCCAGGGTAGGTACGAGCAGTACTTC
CDR3 protein: CAWSRQGRYEQYF

V gene: TRBV27
J gene: TRBJ2-3
clone size: .
D gene: TRBD2
CDR3 DNA: TGTGCCAGCAGTTTACTAGCGGGGGGGCCCCTGACAGATACGCAGTATTTT
CDR3 protein: CASSLLAGGPLTDTQYF

V gene: TRBV15
J gene: TRBJ1-5
clone size: .
D gene: .
CDR3 DNA: TGTGCCACCAGCAGAGATCTAAGAGGCAGGGGAGAGGGGGATAGCAATCAGCCCCAGCATTTT
CDR3 protein: CATSRDLRGRGEGDSNQPQHF

V gene: TRBV3-1/TRBV3-2
J gene: TRBJ2-7
clone size: once
D gene: .
CDR3 DNA: TGTGCCAGCAGCCAATCCCGGGACACAGACGAGCAGTACTTC
CDR3 protein: CASSQSRDTDEQYF

V gene: TRBV7-9
J gene: TRBJ1-1
clone size: .
D gene: TRBD1
CDR3 DNA: TGTGCCAGCAGCTTAGTTGGTTATGTCAGGGGGCCCAACACTGAAGCTTTCTTT
CDR3 protein: CASSLVGYVRGPNTEAFF

V gene: TRBV15
J gene: TRBJ2-4
clone size: .
D gene: TRBD2
CDR3 DNA: TGTGCCACCAGCAAGACTAGCGGGGGGTTATTAGCCAAAAACATTCAGTACTTC
CDR3 protein: CATSKTSGGLLAKNIQYF

V gene: TRBV5-6
J gene: TRBJ1-5
clone size: few
D gene: .
CDR3 DNA: TGTGCCAGCAGCGCGCGGGGGTGGCAGCCCCAGCATTTT
CDR3 protein: CASSARGWQPQHF

V gene: TRBV12-3/TRBV12-4
J gene: TRBJ1-2
clone size: .
D gene: .
CDR3 DNA: TGTGCCAGCAGTCTCACGACTGACTATGGCTACACCTTC
CDR3 protein: CASSLTTDYGYTF

V gene: TRBV27
J gene: TRBJ1-1
clone size: once
D gene: .
CDR3 DNA: TGTGCCAGCAGTTTAATCAGGGACACTGAAGCTTTCTTT
CDR3 protein: CASSLIRDTEAFF

V gene: TRBV21-1
J gene: TRBJ1-3
clone size: .
D gene: .
CDR3 DNA: TGTGCCAGCAGCATTCGCTCGGACAGGGACGGCACCATATATTTT
CDR3 protein: CASSIRSDRDGTIYF

V gene: TRBV2
J gene: TRBJ2-5
clone size: .
D gene: .
CDR3 DNA: TGTGCCAGCAAGCCTGATCAAGAGACCCAGTACTTC
CDR3 protein: CASKPDQETQYF

V gene: TRBV5-1
J gene: TRBJ1-1
clone size: .
D gene: TRBD1
CDR3 DNA: TGCGCCAGCAGCTCGACAGGGGACACTGAAGCTTTCTTT
CDR3 protein: CASSSTGDTEAFF

V gene: TRBV11-2
J gene: TRBJ2-3
clone size: .
D gene: TRBD2
CDR3 DNA: TGTGCCAGCAGCTTAGGGCTAGCGGGGGACATTAGCACAGATACGCAGTATTTT
CDR3 protein: CASSLGLAGDISTDTQYF

V gene: TRBV2
J gene: TRBJ2-7
clone size: many
D gene: TRBD2
CDR3 DNA: TGTGCCAGCACCGGGGGGAGGATAGGCGAGCAGTACTTC
CDR3 protein: CASTGGRIGEQYF

V gene: TRBV13
J gene: TRBJ2-1
clone size: .
D gene: TRBD1
CDR3 DNA: TGTGCCAGCAGCTCCGGGACAGGGGCTTACAATGAGCAGTTCTTC
CDR3 protein: CASSSGTGAYNEQFF

V gene: TRBV5-1
J gene: TRBJ1-2
clone size: .
D gene: TRBD1
CDR3 DNA: TGCGCCAGCAGCTTGGGTGGGGACAGGGCAACGGGCTACACCTTC
CDR3 protein: CASSLGGDRATGYTF

V gene: TRBV6-5
J gene: TRBJ1-2
clone size: once
D gene: .
CDR3 DNA: TGTGCCAGCAGGCGGGTGGGCTATGGCTACACCTTC
CDR3 protein: CASRRVGYGYTF

V gene: TRBV29-1
J gene: TRBJ2-3
clone size: .
D gene: TRBD2
CDR3 DNA: TGCAGCGTTGAAGGGGCTAGCGGGGGTACAGATACGCAGTATTTT
CDR3 protein: CSVEGASGGTDTQYF

V gene: TRBV28
J gene: TRBJ1-2
clone size: .
D gene: TRBD1
CDR3 DNA: TGTGCCAGCAGAATAACAGGGGGCGCGTATGGCTACACCTTC
CDR3 protein: CASRITGGAYGYTF

V gene: TRBV7-9
J gene: TRBJ1-3
clone size: .
D gene: .
CDR3 DNA: TGTGCCAGCAGCTCTTCGGGTTGGGGAAACACCATATATTTT
CDR3 protein: CASSSSGWGNTIYF